The 24 T cell receptor beta chains below come from one sample, sequenced in a study of T cell responses to AZD1222 COVID-19 vaccine. Profiled with immunoSEQ multiplex PCR; TCRdb holds only in-frame clones, not every one. The data contain about 97,000 clones, roughly 80% of them singletons. The source was peripheral blood, collected on day 0 of AZD1222 vaccination. The origin of the receptors is an adult in good health.

The chain recombines TRBV5-6 with TRBJ2-2, with 10 bases matching TRBD2. The CDR3 runs to 18 residues. CDR1 and CDR2 from the germline V gene are SGHDT and YYEEEE. The J segment lost 7 bases and the V segment lost 4 bases, leaving 16 bases of the junction unmatched. The CDR3 nucleotides read TGTGCCAGCAGCCCGACCGGAGTAGCGGGGGGTCGAGGCGGGGAGCTGTTTTTT. Translated, it gives CASSPTGVAGGRGGELFF. Using reference TRBV5-6 and TRBJ2-2 for the parts outside the CDR3, the full variable domain is DAGVTQSPTHLIKTRGQQVTLRCSPKSGHDTVSWYQQALGQGPQFIFQYYEEEERQRGNFPDRFSGHQFPNYSSELNVNALLLGDSALYLCASSPTGVAGGRGGELFFGEGSRLTVL.

This clone was found once. V is TRBV25-1 and J is TRBJ1-2; the D is unclear. The CDR3 is 13 residues long. CDR1 is MGHDK and CDR2 is SYGVNS in the germline V gene. Trimming shortened V by 3 bases and J by 8 bases, and 13 bases separated the two germline ends. CDR3 nucleotides: TGTGCCAGCAGTGATCCGGGGAAACCGGGCTACACCTTC. Its translation is CASSDPGKPGYTF.

The rearrangement joins TRBV4-1 to TRBJ2-2; 8 positions match TRBD2. The V segment lost 4 bases and the J segment 5 bases; nucleotides outside the gene matches: 3. CDR1 and CDR2 from the germline V gene are MGHRA and YSYEKL. The CDR3 totals 14 residues. The CDR3 DNA follows: TGCGCCAGCAGCCCAACGGGGGGGACCGGGGAGCTGTTTTTT. Protein product: CASSPTGGTGELFF.

The gene calls are TRBV28 and TRBJ2-1, with 8 nucleotides matching TRBD1. The germline gives CDR1 MDHEN, CDR2 SYDVKM. The CDR3 length is 16 residues. V dropped 3 bases and J dropped 8; count of bases not matched to a gene: 12. The CDR3 bases are TGTGCCAGCAGTTTTCAGGACAGGGTCCGGTTCCATGAGCAGTTCTTC. It specifies CASSFQDRVRFHEQFF.

The rearrangement links TRBV7-9 to TRBJ1-2; TRBD1 aligns across 10 bases. With 5 bases clipped from V and 8 bases from J, the junction kept 8 bases outside the gene matches. The V gene's germline CDR1 is SEHNR and CDR2 FQNEAQ (reference sequence). The CDR3 has 14 amino acids. The DNA of the CDR3 is TGTGCCAGCAGCGAGGACAGGGGGTACTTCGGCTACACCTTC. Translation: CASSEDRGYFGYTF.

The rearrangement links TRBV6-5 to TRBJ2-2, with D perhaps TRBD1 (6 bases). V lost 7 bases and J lost 4, with 10 bases in between. CDR3 length equals 13 residues. Germline lookup yields CDR1 MNHEY and CDR2 SVGAGI. Here the CDR3 reads CASKGVFTGELFF. CDR3 in DNA: TGTGCCAGCAAGGGGGTGTTCACCGGGGAGCTGTTTTTT.

V usage is TRBV5-5 and J usage is TRBJ2-5; the D gene is possibly TRBD2 (6 bases). V was trimmed by 4 bases and J by 1 base, leaving 17 bases between them. CDR1 is SGHKS and CDR2 is YYEKEE in the germline V gene (reference sequence). The CDR3 extends over 16 amino acids. The CDR3 nucleotides are TGTGCCAGCAGCATCACCCCCCTAGCGCTCCAAGAGACCCAGTACTTC. This gives the protein CASSITPLALQETQYF.

The table lists this clone with a few counts. This chain joins TRBV24-1 and TRBJ1-2; D might be TRBD1 (6 bases). The V and J ends lost 4 bases and 5 bases respectively, with 13 bases between them. The CDR3 extends over 14 amino acids. Germline lookup yields CDR1 KGHDR and CDR2 SFDVKD. The CDR3 spells CATSDPGTPYGYTF. The CDR3 nucleotides read TGTGCCACCAGTGACCCCGGGACACCGTATGGCTACACCTTC.

The V gene is TRBV18, the J gene TRBJ2-1; TRBD2 agrees at 12 bases. V shed 3 bases, J shed 4 bases, and the junction held 10 bases outside the gene matches. CDR1 and CDR2 from the germline V gene are KGHSH and LQKENI. The CDR3 covers 18 residues. The CDR3 DNA reads as TGTGCCAGCTCACCGGTGGCTAGCGGGGGGGCCCTATACAATGAGCAGTTCTTC. This sequence encodes CASSPVASGGALYNEQFF.

This clone was seen a few times. The V and J genes are TRBV2 and TRBJ2-7; D gene ambiguous. With 7 bases removed from V and 4 bases from J, the gap between germline ends came to 5 bases. The CDR3 extends over 10 amino acids. CDR1 and CDR2 (germline): SNHLY, FYNNEI. CDR3 loop: CASIGYEQYV. The CDR3 region has the DNA TGTGCCAGCATTGGGTACGAGCAGTACGTC.

V usage is TRBV14 and J usage is TRBJ1-3; D ambiguous. Germline V lookup: CDR1 SGHDN, CDR2 FVKESK. V was cut by 0 bases and J by 4 bases, with 13 bases left in between. The CDR3 covers 16 residues. The CDR3 loop is CASSQERPTPGNTIYF. The DNA for the CDR3 is TGTGCCAGCAGCCAAGAACGTCCGACCCCCGGAAACACCATATATTTT.

The chain joins TRBV11-2 to TRBJ1-2; D is possibly TRBD1 (6 bases). Germline loops: CDR1 SGHAT, CDR2 FQNNGV. This CDR3 has 12 residues. V was shortened by 3 bases and J by 8 bases, with 10 bases between the two germline ends. The CDR3 DNA sequence: TGTGCCAGCAGCTTCCAGGGGTTGGGCTACACCTTC. This translates into CASSFQGLGYTF.

V usage is TRBV4-3 and J usage is TRBJ2-1; 9 bases line up with TRBD1. This CDR3 comprises 15 residues. The junction had 3 bases not matched to a gene; V was cut back by 2 bases and J by 4 bases. CDR1 LGHNA and CDR2 YSLEER come from the germline V gene. The CDR3 loop reads CASSQPTGGYNEQFF. The CDR3 DNA is TGCGCCAGCAGCCAACCGACAGGGGGGTACAATGAGCAGTTCTTC.

The rearrangement uses TRBV6-1 and TRBJ2-7; 12 bases map to TRBD2. The V gene's germline CDR1 is MNHNS and CDR2 SASEGT. This CDR3 has 14 amino acids. After removal of 5 bases from V and 3 bases from J, the junction contained 2 bases not matched to a gene. The CDR3 protein is CASSLAGGVYEQYF. In DNA, the CDR3 is TGTGCCAGCAGTCTAGCGGGAGGGGTCTACGAGCAGTACTTC.

The CDR3 coding sequence is TGCGCCAGCAGCTTGAGGGAGGCCCCCTCTCAGTTCTTC. It translates to CASSLREAPSQFF. V and J are TRBV5-1 and TRBJ2-1; weak D call: TRBD2 (6 bases). CDR3 length: 13 residues. CDR1 and CDR2 from the germline V gene are SGHRS and YFSETQ. The V gene lost 1 base and the J gene lost 13 bases, with 15 bases spanning the gap.

The rearrangement links TRBV18 to TRBJ2-5; TRBD2 agrees at 14 bases. Trimming took 6 bases from V and 2 from J; bases not matched to a gene: 23. CDR1 is KGHSH and CDR2 is LQKENI in the germline V gene. The CDR3 sequence is 22 residues long. This CDR3 is CASSPTGTSGSSPRVRQETQYF. CDR3 DNA sequence: TGTGCCAGCTCCCCGACCGGGACTAGCGGGAGTAGTCCCAGAGTACGACAAGAGACCCAGTACTTC.

This clone was detected only a few times. This chain joins TRBV2 and TRBJ1-4, with D tentatively TRBD1 (6 bases). The CDR3 contains 15 residues. The germline CDR1 and CDR2 sequences are SNHLY and FYNNEI. V lost 8 bases to trimming and J lost 0 bases, with 13 bases between them. Written as DNA, the CDR3 is TGTGCCAGCTATCTTGGACAGCCAACTAATGAAAAACTGTTTTTT. This codes for CASYLGQPTNEKLFF.

The chain is built from TRBV27 and TRBJ1-5; 9 bases agree with TRBD1. Germline V gene data show CDR1 as MNHEY and CDR2 as SMNVEV (reference sequence). V lost 6 bases, J lost 4 bases, and 1 base stayed unmatched. The CDR3 sequence is 13 residues long. CDR3 sequence reads: CASRGQGNQPQHF. The CDR3 DNA reads as TGTGCCAGCAGGGGACAGGGTAATCAGCCCCAGCATTTT.

This chain joins TRBV6-4 and TRBJ1-2; 8 bases fit TRBD1. The CDR3 sequence is 14 residues long. Unmatched junction bases numbered 10, after V lost 8 bases and J lost 5 bases. CDR1 is MRHNA and CDR2 is SNTAGT in the germline V gene. This CDR3 is CASGGQDLRYGYTF. In DNA form, the CDR3 reads TGTGCCAGCGGGGGACAGGATCTGAGGTATGGCTACACCTTC.

The chain carries TRBV28 and TRBJ1-2; D not resolved. This CDR3 region has 11 residues. The V end lost 6 bases, the J end lost 8 bases, and 10 bases lay between the germline ends. CDR1 is MDHEN, CDR2 SYDVKM, per germline. CDR3 sequence: CASRGLLGYTF. For the CDR3, the DNA is TGTGCCAGCAGAGGTCTCCTCGGCTACACCTTC.

As DNA, the CDR3 is TGTGCCAGCAGCTTAGGTAGTGGCGGGTCTTCGACTAATGAAAAACTGTTTTTT. Encoded protein: CASSLGSGGSSTNEKLFF. V gene TRBV11-3 combines with J gene TRBJ1-4, with unresolved D. V lost 1 base to trimming and J lost 2 bases, with 17 bases between them. CDR3 length: 18 residues. Per the germline V gene, CDR1 is SGHNT and CDR2 is YENEEA. Supplemented by reference TRBV11-3 and TRBJ1-4, the full variable domain reads EAGVVQSPRYKIIEKKQPVAFWCNPISGHNTLYWYLQNLGQGPELLIRYENEEAVDDSQLPKDRFSAERLKGVDSTLKIQPAELGDSAVYLCASSLGSGGSSTNEKLFFGSGTQLSVL.

This clone was counted between two and nine times. The chain has TRBV4-3 and TRBJ1-1, with D possibly matching TRBD1 (5 bases). The CDR3 is made up of 15 amino acids. Trimming took 4 bases from V and 1 from J, leaving 13 bases between them. CDR1 is LGHNA, CDR2 YSLEER, per germline. For the CDR3, the DNA is TGCGCCAGCAGCCCCACGCCGACAGAGAACACTGAAGCTTTCTTT. Protein product: CASSPTPTENTEAFF.

The chain combines TRBV5-6 with TRBJ1-1, with 7 bases that match TRBD1. J gave up 4 bases and V 5 bases, and 5 bases lay outside the gene matches. The CDR3 loop spans 13 amino acids. In germline, CDR1 is SGHDT, CDR2 YYEEEE. The CDR3 coding sequence is TGTGCCAGCAGTCCGACAGGGATCACTGAAGCTTTCTTT. Translating gives CASSPTGITEAFF.

V and J are TRBV19 and TRBJ1-2, with 9 bases aligning to TRBD1. The CDR3 is made up of 15 amino acids. With 5 bases clipped from V and 8 bases from J, the junction kept 12 bases outside the gene matches. Germline V lookup: CDR1 LNHDA, CDR2 SQIVND (reference sequence). The CDR3 spells CASSLQTGGGSGYTF. For the CDR3, the DNA is TGTGCCAGTAGTCTACAGACAGGGGGAGGTTCGGGCTACACCTTC.